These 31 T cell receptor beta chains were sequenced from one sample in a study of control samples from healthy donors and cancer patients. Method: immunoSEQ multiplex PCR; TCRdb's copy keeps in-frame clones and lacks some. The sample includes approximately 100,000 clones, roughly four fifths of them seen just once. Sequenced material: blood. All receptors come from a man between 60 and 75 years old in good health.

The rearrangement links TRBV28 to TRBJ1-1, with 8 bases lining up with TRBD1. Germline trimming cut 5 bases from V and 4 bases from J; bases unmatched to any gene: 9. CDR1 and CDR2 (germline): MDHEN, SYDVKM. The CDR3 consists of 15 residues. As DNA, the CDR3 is TGTGCCAGCAGTCCTGCAGGGGGCCCGGTCACTGAAGCTTTCTTT. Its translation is CASSPAGGPVTEAFF.

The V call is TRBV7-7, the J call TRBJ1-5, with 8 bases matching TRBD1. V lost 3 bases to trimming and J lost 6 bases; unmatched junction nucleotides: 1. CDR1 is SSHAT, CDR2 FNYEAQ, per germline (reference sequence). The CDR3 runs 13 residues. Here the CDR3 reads CASSFDRGQPQHF. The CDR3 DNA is TGTGCCAGCAGCTTCGACAGGGGTCAGCCCCAGCATTTT.

In nucleotides, the CDR3 is TGTGCCAGTAGTATAGATGGGTGGACCGGGGAGCTGTTTTTT. Protein product: CASSIDGWTGELFF. V usage is TRBV19 and J usage is TRBJ2-2; D gene unclear. V lost 0 bases and J 5 bases, leaving 7 bases between the germline ends. The CDR3 is made up of 14 amino acids. CDR1 LNHDA and CDR2 SQIVND come from the germline V gene (reference sequence). Filled out from reference TRBV19 and TRBJ2-2, the complete variable domain reads DGGITQSPKYLFRKEGQNVTLSCEQNLNHDAMYWYRQDPGQGLRLIYYSQIVNDFQKGDIAEGYSVSREKKESFPLTVTSAQKNPTAFYLCASSIDGWTGELFFGEGSRLTVL.

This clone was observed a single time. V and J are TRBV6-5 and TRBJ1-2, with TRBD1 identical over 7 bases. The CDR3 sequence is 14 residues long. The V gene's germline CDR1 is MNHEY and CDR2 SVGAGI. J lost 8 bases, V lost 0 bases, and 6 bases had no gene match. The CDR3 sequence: CASSYSRDSWGYTF. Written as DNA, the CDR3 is TGTGCCAGCAGTTACTCCCGGGACAGTTGGGGCTACACCTTC.

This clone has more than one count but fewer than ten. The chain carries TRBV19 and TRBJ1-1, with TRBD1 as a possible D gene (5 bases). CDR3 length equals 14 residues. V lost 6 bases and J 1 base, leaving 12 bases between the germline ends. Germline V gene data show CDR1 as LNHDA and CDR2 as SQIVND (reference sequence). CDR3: CASRLTAKNTEAFF. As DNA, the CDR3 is TGTGCCAGTAGGCTGACAGCAAAGAACACTGAAGCTTTCTTT.

CDR3 residues: CASSLLSGLNEKLFF. CDR3 nucleotides: TGTGCCAGCAGCTTGTTAAGCGGGCTAAATGAAAAACTGTTTTTT. The chain carries TRBV5-6 and TRBJ1-4; no definite D call. Trimming removed 1 base from V and 5 bases from J, with 12 bases in between. The germline V gene encodes CDR1 SGHDT and CDR2 YYEEEE. This CDR3 comprises 15 residues.

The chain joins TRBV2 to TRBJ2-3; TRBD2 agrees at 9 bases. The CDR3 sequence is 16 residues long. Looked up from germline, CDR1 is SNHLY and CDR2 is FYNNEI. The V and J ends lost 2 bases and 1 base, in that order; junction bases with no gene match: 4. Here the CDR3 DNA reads TGTGCCAGCAGTGAATGGCGGGGGGGCCGCACAGATACGCAGTATTTT. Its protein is CASSEWRGGRTDTQYF.

The chain's CDR3 is CASSVGTSTDTQYF. The CDR3 coding sequence is TGTGCCAGCAGCGTGGGGACTAGCACAGATACGCAGTATTTT. The chain is built from TRBV9 and TRBJ2-3, with a tentative D call TRBD2 (6 bases). The CDR3 sequence is 14 residues long. V was clipped by 2 bases and J by 0 bases, with 7 bases between them. CDR1 and CDR2 (germline): SGDLS, YYNGEE.

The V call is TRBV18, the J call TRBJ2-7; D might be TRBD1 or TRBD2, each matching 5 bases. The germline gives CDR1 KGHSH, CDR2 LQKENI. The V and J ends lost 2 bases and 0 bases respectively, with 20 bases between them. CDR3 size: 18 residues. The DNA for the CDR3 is TGTGCCAGCTCACCAATTTTCGGGAATAGACAGAGCTCCTACGAGCAGTACTTC. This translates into CASSPIFGNRQSSYEQYF.

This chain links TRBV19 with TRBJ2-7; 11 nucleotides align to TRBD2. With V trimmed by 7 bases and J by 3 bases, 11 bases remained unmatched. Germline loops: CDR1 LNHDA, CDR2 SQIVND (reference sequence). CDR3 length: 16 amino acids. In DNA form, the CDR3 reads TGTGCCAGTAACGCTGACGGGACTAGCGGATTCTACGAGCAGTACTTC. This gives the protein CASNADGTSGFYEQYF.

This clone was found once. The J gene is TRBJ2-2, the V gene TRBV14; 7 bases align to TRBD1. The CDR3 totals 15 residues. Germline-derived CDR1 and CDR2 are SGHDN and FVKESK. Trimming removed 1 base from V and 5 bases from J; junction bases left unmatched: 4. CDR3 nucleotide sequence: TGTGCCAGCAGCCAAGCGGGACAGAGAACCGGGGAGCTGTTTTTT. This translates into CASSQAGQRTGELFF.

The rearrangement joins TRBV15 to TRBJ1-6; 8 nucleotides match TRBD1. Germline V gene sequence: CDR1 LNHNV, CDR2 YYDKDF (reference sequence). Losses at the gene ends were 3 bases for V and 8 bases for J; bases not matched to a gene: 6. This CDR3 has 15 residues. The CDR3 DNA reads TGTGCCACCAGCAGTATGACAGGGGAGGATTCACCCCTCCACTTT. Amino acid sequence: CATSSMTGEDSPLHF.

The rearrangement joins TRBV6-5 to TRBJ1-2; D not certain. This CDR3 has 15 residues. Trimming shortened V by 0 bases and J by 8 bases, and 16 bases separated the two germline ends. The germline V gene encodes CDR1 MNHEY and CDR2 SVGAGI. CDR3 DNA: TGTGCCAGCAGTTACTCACTGGCAAATGTTGGGGGCTACACCTTC. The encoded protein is CASSYSLANVGGYTF.

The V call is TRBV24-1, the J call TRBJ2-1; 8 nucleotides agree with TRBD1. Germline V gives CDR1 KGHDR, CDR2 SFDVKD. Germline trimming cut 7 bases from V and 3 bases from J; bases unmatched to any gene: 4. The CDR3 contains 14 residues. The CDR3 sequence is CATSRGQDYNEQFF. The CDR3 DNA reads TGTGCCACCAGCCGGGGACAGGACTACAATGAGCAGTTCTTC.

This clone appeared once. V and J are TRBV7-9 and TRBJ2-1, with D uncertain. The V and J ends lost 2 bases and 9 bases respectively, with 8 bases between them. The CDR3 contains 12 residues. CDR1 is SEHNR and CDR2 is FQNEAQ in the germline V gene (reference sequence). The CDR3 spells CASSLPISEQFF. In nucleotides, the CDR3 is TGTGCCAGCAGCTTACCCATCAGTGAGCAGTTCTTC.

CDR3: CASSPSSYNSPLHF. CDR3 nucleotides: TGTGCCAGCAGCCCGAGCTCCTATAATTCACCCCTCCACTTT. The V and J genes are TRBV27 and TRBJ1-6; D uncertain. The germline V and J ends were trimmed by 6 bases and 0 bases, with 6 bases remaining between them. The germline V gene has CDR1 MNHEY and CDR2 SMNVEV (reference sequence). The CDR3 runs to 14 residues.

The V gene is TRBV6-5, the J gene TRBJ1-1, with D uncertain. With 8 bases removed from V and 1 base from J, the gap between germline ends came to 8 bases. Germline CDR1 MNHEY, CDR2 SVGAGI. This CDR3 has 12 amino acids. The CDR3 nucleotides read TGTGCCAGCGGACGACAGAACACTGAAGCTTTCTTT. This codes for CASGRQNTEAFF.

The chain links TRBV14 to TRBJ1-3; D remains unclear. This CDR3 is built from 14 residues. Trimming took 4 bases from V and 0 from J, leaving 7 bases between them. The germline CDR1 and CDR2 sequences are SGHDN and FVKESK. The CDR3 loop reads CASSRHSSGNTIYF. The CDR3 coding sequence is TGTGCCAGCAGCCGCCATTCCTCTGGAAACACCATATATTTT.

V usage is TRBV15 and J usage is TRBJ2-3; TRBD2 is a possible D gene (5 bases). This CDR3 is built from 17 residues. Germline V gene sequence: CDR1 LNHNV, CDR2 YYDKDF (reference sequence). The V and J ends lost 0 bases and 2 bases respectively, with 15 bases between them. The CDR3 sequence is CATSRERARLPTDTQYF. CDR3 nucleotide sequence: TGTGCCACCAGCAGAGAAAGGGCTCGACTACCCACAGATACGCAGTATTTT.

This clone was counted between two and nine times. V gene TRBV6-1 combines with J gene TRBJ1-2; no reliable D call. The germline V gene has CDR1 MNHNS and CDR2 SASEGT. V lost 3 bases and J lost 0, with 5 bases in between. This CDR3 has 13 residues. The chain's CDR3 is CASSERANYGYTF. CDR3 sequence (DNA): TGTGCCAGCAGTGAGCGAGCTAACTATGGCTACACCTTC.

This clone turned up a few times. This CDR3 reads CASSSRTASGQYF. The CDR3 coding sequence is TGTGCCAGCAGCTCCCGGACTGCTAGTGGGCAGTACTTC. The chain recombines TRBV11-2 with TRBJ2-7, with D perhaps matching TRBD2 (5 bases). The V end was cut by 4 bases, the J end by 9 bases, with 16 bases between. Germline V CDR1 and CDR2: SGHAT, FQNNGV. The CDR3 has 13 residues.

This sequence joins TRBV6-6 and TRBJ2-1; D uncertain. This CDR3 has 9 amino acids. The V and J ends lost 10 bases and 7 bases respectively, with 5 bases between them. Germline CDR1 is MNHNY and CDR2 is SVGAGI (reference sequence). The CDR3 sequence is CATGNEQFF. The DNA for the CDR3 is TGTGCCACCGGGAATGAGCAGTTCTTC.

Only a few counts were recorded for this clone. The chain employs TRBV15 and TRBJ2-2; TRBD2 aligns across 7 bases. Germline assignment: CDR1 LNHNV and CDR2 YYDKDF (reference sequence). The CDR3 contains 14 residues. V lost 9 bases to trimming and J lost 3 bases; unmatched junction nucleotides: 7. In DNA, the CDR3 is TGTGCCACTAGCGGAGGGAGGGACACCGGGGAGCTGTTTTTT. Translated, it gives CATSGGRDTGELFF.

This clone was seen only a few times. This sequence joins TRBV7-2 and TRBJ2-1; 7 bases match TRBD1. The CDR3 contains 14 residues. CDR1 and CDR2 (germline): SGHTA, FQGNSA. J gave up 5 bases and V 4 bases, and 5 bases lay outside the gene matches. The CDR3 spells CASSSRQGDNEQFF. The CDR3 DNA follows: TGTGCCAGCAGCTCCCGACAGGGAGACAATGAGCAGTTCTTC. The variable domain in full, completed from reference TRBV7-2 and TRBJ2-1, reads GAGVSQSPSNKVTEKGKDVELRCDPISGHTALYWYRQSLGQGLEFLIYFQGNSAPDKSGLPSDRFSAERTGGSVSTLTIQRTQQEDSAVYLCASSSRQGDNEQFFGPGTRLTVL.

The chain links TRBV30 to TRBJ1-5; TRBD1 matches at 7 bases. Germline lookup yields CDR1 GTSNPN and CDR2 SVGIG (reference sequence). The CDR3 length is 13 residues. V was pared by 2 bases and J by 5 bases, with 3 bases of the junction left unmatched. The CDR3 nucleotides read TGTGCCTGGAGTTTCAGGGGGTATCAGCCCCAGCATTTT. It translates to CAWSFRGYQPQHF. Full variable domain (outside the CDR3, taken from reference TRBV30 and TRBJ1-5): SQTIHQWPATLVQPVGSPLSLECTVEGTSNPNLYWYRQAAGRGLQLLFYSVGIGQISSEVPQNLSASRPQDRQFILSSKKLLLSDSGFYLCAWSFRGYQPQHFGDGTRLSIL.

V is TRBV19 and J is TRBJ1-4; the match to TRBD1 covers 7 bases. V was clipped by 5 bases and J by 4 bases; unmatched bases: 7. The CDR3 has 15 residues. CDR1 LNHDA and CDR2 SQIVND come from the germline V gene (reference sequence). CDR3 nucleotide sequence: TGTGCCAGTAGTCTGAGGACAGGCCTTAATGAAAAACTGTTTTTT. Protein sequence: CASSLRTGLNEKLFF.

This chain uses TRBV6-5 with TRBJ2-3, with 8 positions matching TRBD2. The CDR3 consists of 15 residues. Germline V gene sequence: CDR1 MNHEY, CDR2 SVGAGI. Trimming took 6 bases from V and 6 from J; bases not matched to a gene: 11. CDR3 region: CASSLVAGGLDTQYF. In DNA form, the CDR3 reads TGTGCCAGCAGCCTTGTGGCGGGGGGACTGGATACGCAGTATTTT.

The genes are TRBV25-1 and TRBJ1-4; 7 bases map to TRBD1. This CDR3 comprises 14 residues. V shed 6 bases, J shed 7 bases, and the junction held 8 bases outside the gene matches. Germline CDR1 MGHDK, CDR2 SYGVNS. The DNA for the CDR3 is TGTGCCAGCAGACAGACAGGGTTTTTTGAAAAACTGTTTTTT. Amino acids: CASRQTGFFEKLFF.

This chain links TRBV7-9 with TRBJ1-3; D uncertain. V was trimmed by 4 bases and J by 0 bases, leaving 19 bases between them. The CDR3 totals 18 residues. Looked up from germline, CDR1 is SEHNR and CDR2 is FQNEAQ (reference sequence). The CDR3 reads CASSSGQGQLRSGNTIYF. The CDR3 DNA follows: TGTGCCAGCAGCTCGGGCCAAGGCCAGCTCCGCTCTGGAAACACCATATATTTT.

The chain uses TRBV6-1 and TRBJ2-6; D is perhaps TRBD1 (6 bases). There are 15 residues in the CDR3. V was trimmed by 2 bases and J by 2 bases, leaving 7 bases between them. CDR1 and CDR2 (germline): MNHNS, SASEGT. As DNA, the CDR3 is TGTGCCAGCAGTGAAAGGACAGCTGGGGCCAACGTCCTGACTTTC. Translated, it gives CASSERTAGANVLTF.

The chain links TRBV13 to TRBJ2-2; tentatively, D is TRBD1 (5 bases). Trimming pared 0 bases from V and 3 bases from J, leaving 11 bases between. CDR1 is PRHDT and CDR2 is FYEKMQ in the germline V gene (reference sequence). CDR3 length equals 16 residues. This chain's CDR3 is CASSLGQPRDTGELFF. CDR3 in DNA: TGTGCCAGCAGCTTAGGACAACCCAGGGACACCGGGGAGCTGTTTTTT.